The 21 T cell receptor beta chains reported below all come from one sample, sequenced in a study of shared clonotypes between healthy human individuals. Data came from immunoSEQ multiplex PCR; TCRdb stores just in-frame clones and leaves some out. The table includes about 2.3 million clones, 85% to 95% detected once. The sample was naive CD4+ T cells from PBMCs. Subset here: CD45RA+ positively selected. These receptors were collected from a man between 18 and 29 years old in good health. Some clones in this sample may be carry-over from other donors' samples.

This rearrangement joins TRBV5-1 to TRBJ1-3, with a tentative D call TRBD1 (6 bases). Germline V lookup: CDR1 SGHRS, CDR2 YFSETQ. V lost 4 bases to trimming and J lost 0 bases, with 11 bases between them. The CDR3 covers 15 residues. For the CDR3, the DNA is TGCGCCAGCAGCGCGGGACACAACTCTGGAAACACCATATATTTT. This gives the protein CASSAGHNSGNTIYF.

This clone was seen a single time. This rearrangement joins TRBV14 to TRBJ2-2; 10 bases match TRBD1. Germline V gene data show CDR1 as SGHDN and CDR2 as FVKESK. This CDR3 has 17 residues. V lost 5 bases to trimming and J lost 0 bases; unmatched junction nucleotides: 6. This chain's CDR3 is CASSVLTGGANTGELFF. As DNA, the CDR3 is TGTGCCAGCAGCGTCCTGACAGGGGGCGCGAACACCGGGGAGCTGTTTTTT.

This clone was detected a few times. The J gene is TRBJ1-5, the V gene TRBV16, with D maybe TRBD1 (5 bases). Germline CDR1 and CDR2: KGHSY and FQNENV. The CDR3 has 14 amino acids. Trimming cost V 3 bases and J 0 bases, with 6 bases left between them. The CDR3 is CASSQTASNQPQHF. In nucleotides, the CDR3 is TGTGCCAGCAGCCAGACAGCTAGCAATCAGCCCCAGCATTTT.

This CDR3 is CASSLKGVGETQYF. The DNA of the CDR3 is TGTGCCAGCAGTTTAAAGGGAGTAGGAGAGACCCAGTACTTC. J is TRBJ2-5 and V is TRBV27, with a weak D call TRBD2 (5 bases). Germline loops: CDR1 MNHEY, CDR2 SMNVEV (reference sequence). The CDR3 has 14 amino acids. V was cut by 2 bases and J by 4 bases, with 11 bases left in between.

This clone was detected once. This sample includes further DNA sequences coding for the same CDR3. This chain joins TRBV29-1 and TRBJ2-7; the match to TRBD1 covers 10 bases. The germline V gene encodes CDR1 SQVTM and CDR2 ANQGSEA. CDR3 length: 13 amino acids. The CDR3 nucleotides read TGCAGTTCAACGGGGACAGGGGATGACGAGCAGTACTTC. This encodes CSSTGTGDDEQYF.

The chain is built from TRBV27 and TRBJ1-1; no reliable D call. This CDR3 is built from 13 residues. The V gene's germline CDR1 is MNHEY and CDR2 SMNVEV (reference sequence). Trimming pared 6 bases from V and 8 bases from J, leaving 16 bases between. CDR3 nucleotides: TGTGCCAGCAGGGGGTGGGGTTCTCCCGAAGCTTTCTTT. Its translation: CASRGWGSPEAFF.

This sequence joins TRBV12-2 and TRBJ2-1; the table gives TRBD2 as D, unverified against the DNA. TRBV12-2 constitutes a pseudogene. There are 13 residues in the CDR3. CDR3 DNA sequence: TGTGCAAGTCGCCCCAGACGGGTCGATGAGCAGTTCTTC. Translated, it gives CASRPRRVDEQFF.

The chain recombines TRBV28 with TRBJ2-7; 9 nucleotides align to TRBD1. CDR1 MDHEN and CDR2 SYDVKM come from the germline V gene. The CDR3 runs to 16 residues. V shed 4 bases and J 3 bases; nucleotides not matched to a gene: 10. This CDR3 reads CASSSDLRDRVYEQYF. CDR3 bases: TGTGCCAGCAGTTCCGACCTCCGGGACAGGGTCTACGAGCAGTACTTC.

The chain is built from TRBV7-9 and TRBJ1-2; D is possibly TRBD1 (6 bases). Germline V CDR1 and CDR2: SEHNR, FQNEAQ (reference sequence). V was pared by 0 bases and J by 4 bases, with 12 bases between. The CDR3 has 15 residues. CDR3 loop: CASSLAADRSYGYTF. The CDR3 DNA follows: TGTGCCAGCAGCTTAGCTGCGGACAGAAGCTATGGCTACACCTTC. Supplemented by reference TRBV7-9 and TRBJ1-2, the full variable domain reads DTGVSQNPRHKITKRGQNVTFRCDPISEHNRLYWYRQTLGQGPEFLTYFQNEAQLEKSRLLSDRFSAERPKGSFSTLEIQRTEQGDSAMYLCASSLAADRSYGYTFGSGTRLTVV.

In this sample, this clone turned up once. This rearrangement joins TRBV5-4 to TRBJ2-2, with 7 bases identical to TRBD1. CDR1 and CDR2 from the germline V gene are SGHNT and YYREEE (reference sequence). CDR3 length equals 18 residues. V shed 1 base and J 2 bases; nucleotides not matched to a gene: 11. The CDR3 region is CASSLPRPGQKNTGELFF. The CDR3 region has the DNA TGTGCCAGCAGCTTGCCCAGGCCGGGACAGAAAAACACCGGGGAGCTGTTTTTT.

The CDR3 region has the DNA TGCGCCAGCAGCCAAGAAGCGGCAGAGAATCAGCCCCAGCATTTT. Residues: CASSQEAAENQPQHF. This chain links TRBV4-1 with TRBJ1-5; D unresolved. The CDR3 length is 15 residues. The germline gives CDR1 MGHRA, CDR2 YSYEKL. The ends were cut back, 0 bases at V and 4 bases at J, with 10 bases in the middle.

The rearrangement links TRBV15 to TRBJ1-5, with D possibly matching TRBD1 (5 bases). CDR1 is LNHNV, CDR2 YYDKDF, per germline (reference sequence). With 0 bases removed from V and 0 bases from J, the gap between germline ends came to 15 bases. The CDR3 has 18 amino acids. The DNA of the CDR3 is TGTGCCACCAGCAGAGAACTTACAGGAGGTTATAGCAATCAGCCCCAGCATTTT. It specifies CATSRELTGGYSNQPQHF.

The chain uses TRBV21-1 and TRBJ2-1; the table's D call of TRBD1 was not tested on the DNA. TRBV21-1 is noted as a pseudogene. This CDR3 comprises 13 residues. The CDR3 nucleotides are TGTGCCAGCAGAGAACAGGGGTCGGGTGAGCAGTTCTTC. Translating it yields CASREQGSGEQFF.

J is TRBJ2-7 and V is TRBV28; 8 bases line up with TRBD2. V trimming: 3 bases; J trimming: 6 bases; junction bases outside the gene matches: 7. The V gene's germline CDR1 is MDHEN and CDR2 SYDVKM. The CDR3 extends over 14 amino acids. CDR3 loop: CASSFRTSRREQYF. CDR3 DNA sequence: TGTGCCAGCAGTTTTCGGACTAGCCGGCGCGAGCAGTACTTC.

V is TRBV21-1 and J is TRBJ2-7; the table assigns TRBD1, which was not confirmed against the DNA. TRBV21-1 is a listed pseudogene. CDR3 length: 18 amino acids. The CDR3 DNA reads TGTGCCAGCAGCAACGGATACCCCGGGACAGGGGATCACTACGAGCAGTACTTC. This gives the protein CASSNGYPGTGDHYEQYF.

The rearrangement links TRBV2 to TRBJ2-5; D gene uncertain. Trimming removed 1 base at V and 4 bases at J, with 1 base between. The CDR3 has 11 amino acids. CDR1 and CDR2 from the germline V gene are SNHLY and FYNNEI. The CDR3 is CASSEVETQYF. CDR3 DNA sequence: TGTGCCAGCAGTGAAGTAGAGACCCAGTACTTC.

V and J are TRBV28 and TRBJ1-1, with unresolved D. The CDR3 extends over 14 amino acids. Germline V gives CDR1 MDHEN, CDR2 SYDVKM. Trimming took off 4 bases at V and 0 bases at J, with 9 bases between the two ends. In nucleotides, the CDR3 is TGTGCCAGCAGTTCCTTCTTTATGAACACTGAAGCTTTCTTT. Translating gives CASSSFFMNTEAFF.

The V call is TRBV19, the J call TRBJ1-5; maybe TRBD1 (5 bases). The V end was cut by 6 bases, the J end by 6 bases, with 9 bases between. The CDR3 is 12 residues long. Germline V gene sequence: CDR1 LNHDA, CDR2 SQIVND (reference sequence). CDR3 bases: TGTGCCAGTAGCATGAGGGGTCAGCCCCAGCATTTT. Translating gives CASSMRGQPQHF.

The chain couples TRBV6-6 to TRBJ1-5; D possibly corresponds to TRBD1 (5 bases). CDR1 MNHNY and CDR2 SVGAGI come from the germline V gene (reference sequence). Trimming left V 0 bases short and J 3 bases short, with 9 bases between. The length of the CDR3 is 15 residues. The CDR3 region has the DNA TGTGCCAGCAGTTACTCCAGGGTAAACAATCAGCCCCAGCATTTT. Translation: CASSYSRVNNQPQHF.

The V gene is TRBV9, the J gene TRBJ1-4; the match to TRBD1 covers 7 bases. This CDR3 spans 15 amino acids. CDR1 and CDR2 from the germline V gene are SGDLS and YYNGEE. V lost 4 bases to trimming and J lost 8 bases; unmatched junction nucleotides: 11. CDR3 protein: CASSRAGGLEEKLFF. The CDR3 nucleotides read TGTGCCAGCAGCAGGGCAGGGGGTCTTGAAGAAAAACTGTTTTTT.

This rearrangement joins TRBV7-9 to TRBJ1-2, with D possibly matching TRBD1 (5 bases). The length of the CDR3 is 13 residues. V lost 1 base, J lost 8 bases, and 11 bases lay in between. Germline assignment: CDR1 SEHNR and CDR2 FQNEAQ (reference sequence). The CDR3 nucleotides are TGTGCCAGCAGCTTAGGGGGCCCGCGCGGCTACACCTTC. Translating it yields CASSLGGPRGYTF.